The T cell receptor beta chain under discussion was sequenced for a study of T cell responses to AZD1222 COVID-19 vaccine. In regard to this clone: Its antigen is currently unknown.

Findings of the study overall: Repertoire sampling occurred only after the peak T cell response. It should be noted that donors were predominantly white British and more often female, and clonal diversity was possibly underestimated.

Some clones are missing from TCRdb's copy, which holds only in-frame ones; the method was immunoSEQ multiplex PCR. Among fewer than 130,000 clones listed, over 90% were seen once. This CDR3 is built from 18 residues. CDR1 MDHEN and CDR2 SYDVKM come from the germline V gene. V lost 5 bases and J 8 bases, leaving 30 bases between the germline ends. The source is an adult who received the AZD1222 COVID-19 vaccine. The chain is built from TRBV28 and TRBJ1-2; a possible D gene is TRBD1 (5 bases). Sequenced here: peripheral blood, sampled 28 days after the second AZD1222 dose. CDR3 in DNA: TGTGCCAGCAGTAGGGGCTTTGGGACGGCGGTGGGAACTATCGGCTACACCTTC. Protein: CASSRGFGTAVGTIGYTF.